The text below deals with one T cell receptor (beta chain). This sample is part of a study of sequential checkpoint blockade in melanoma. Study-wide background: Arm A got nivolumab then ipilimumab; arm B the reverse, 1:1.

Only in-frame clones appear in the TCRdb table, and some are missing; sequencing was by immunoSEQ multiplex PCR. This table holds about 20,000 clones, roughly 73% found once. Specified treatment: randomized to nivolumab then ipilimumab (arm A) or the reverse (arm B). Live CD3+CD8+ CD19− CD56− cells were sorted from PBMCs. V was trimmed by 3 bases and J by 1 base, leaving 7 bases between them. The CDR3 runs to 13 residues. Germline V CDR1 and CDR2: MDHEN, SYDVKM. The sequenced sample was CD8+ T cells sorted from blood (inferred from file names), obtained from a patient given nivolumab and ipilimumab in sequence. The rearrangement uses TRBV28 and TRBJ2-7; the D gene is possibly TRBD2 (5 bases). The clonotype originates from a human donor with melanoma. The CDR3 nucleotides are TGTGCCAGCAGTTTCGGGGTTTCCTACGAGCAGTACTTC. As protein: CASSFGVSYEQYF.